This TCR beta chain originates from a study of blood T cells in healthy people across ages. General study results and limits: With unsorted PBMCs, a conclusive comparison of naive versus antigen-experienced cells was not possible.

The use of a sample-barcoded 5' primer and a J-beta primer mix characterized a second PCR of 7 to 11 cycles. There were at least 3 million CDR3-containing paired-end reads obtained from each sample. Via MiXCR, TCRdb re-called the 5' RACE reads, giving one row per CDR3 protein. Of approximately 770,000 distinct CDR3 sequences detected, 58% appear once; the ten largest clones hold over 20%. In its sample, this clonotype was seen a few times. Its antigen is unknown. Sample: blood. This sequence originates from a man aged 25-45 years in good health.

The CDR3 DNA is TGTGCCAGCAGCTCCGGACGGGGCAATGAGCAGTTCTTC. Amino acids: CASSSGRGNEQFF. The chain employs TRBV7-2 and TRBJ2-1, with a possible D match to TRBD2 (5 bases). This CDR3 region has 13 residues. V was shortened by 4 bases and J by 6 bases, with 10 bases between the two germline ends. Looked up from germline, CDR1 is SGHTA and CDR2 is FQGNSA. The whole variable domain, remainder taken from reference TRBV7-2 and TRBJ2-1, is GAGVSQSPSNKVTEKGKDVELRCDPISGHTALYWYRQSLGQGLEFLIYFQGNSAPDKSGLPSDRFSAERTGGSVSTLTIQRTQQEDSAVYLCASSSGRGNEQFFGPGTRLTVL.